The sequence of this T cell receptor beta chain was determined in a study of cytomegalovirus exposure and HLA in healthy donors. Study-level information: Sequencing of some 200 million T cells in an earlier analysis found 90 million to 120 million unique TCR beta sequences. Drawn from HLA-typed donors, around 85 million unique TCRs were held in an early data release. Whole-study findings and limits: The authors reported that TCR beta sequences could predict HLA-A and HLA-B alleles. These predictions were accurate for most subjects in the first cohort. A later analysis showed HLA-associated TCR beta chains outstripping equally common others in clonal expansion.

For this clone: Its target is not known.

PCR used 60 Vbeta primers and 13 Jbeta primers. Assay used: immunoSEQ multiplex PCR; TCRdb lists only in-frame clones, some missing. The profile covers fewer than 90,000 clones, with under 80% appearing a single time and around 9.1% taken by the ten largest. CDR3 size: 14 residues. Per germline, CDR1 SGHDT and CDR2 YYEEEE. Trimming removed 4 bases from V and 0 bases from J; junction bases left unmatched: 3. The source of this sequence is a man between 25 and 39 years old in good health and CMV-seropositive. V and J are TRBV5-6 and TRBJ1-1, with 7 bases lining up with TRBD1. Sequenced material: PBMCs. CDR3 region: CASSLQGVNTEAFF. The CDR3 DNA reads TGTGCCAGCAGCCTGCAGGGGGTGAACACTGAAGCTTTCTTT.